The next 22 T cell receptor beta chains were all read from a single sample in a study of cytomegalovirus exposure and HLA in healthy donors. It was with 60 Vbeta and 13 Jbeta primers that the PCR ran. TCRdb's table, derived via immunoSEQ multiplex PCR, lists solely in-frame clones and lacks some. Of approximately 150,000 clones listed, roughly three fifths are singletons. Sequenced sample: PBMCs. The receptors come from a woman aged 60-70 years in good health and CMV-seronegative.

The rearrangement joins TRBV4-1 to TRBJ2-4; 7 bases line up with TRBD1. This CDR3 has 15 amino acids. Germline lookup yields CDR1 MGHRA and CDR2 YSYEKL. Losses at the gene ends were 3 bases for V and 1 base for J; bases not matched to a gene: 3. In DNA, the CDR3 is TGCGCCAGCAGCCAGGACAGGTGGGCCAAAAACATTCAGTACTTC. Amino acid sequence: CASSQDRWAKNIQYF.

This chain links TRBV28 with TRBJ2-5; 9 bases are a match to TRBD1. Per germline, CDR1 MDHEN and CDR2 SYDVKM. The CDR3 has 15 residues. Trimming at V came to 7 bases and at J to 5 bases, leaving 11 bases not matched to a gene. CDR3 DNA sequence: TGTGCCAGCACCGACCGGACAGGGGAGGGTGAGACCCAGTACTTC. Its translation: CASTDRTGEGETQYF.

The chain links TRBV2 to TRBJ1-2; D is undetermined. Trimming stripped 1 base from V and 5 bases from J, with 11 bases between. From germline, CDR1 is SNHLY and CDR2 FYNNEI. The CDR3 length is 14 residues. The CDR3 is CASSEESDSYGYTF. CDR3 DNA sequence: TGTGCCAGCAGTGAAGAGTCAGACTCTTATGGCTACACCTTC.

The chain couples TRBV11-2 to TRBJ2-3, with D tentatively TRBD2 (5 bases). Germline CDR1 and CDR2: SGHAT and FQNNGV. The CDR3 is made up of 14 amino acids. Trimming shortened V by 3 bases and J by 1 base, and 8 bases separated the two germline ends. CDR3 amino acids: CASSFRGGTDTQYF. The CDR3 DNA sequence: TGTGCCAGCAGCTTCCGGGGAGGCACAGATACGCAGTATTTT.

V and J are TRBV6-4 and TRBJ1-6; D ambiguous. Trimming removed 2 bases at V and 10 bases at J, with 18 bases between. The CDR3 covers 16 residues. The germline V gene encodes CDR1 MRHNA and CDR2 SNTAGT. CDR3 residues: CASSDAVAPRGSPLHF. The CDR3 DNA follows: TGTGCCAGCAGTGACGCAGTCGCTCCCCGCGGCTCACCCCTCCACTTT.

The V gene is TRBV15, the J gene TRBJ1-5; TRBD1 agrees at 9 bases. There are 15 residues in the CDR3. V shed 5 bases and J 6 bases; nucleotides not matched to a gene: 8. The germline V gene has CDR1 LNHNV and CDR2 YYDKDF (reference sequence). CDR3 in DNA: TGTGCCACCAGCCCAGCGACAGGGGGACGTCAGCCCCAGCATTTT. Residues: CATSPATGGRQPQHF.

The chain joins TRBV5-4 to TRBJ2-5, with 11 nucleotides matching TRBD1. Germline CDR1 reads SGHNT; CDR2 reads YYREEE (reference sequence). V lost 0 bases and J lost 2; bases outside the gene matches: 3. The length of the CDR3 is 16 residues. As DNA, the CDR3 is TGTGCCAGCAGCTTGGCGGGACAGGGGGGTCAAGAGACCCAGTACTTC. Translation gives CASSLAGQGGQETQYF.

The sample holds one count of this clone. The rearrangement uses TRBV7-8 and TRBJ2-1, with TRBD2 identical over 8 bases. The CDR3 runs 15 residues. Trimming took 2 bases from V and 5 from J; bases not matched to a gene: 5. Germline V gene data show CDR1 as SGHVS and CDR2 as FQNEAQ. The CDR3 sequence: CASSLRRGENNEQFF. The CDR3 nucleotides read TGTGCCAGCAGCTTACGGCGGGGGGAAAACAATGAGCAGTTCTTC. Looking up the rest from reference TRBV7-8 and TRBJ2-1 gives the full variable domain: GAGVSQSPRYKVAKRGQDVALRCDPISGHVSLFWYQQALGQGPEFLTYFQNEAQLDKSGLPSDRFFAERPEGSVSTLKIQRTQQEDSAVYLCASSLRRGENNEQFFGPGTRLTVL.

The CDR3: CASSPGQGCRHPYGYTF. CDR3 nucleotides: TGTGCCAGCAGCCCCGGGCAGGGCTGCCGCCACCCCTATGGCTACACCTTC. The chain uses TRBV21-1 and TRBJ1-2; whether TRBD1, the table's D call, matches the DNA was not checked. TRBV21-1 is shown as a pseudogene. The CDR3 length is 17 residues.

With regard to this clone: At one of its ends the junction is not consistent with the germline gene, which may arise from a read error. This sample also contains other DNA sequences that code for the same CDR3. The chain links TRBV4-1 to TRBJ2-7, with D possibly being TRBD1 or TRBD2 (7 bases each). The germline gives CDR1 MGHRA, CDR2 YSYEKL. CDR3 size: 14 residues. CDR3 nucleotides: TGTGCCAGCAGCCAAGCGGGACAGTCCTACGAGCAGTACTTC. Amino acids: CASSQAGQSYEQYF.

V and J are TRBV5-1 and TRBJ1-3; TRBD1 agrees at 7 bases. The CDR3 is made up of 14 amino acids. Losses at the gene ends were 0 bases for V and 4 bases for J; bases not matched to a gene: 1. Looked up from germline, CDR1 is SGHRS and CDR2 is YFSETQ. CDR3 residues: CASSLVGGGNTIYF. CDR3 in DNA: TGCGCCAGCAGCTTGGTAGGGGGCGGAAACACCATATATTTT. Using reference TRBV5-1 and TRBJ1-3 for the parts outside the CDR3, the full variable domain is KAGVTQTPRYLIKTRGQQVTLSCSPISGHRSVSWYQQTPGQGLQFLFEYFSETQRNKGNFPGRFSGRQFSNSRSEMNVSTLELGDSALYLCASSLVGGGNTIYFGEGSWLTVV.

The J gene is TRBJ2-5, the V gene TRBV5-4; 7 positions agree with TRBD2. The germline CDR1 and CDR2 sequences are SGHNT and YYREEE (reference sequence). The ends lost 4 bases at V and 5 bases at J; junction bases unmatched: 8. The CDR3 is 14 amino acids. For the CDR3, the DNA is TGTGCCAGCAGCCCCTTGGGAGGGTCGGAGACCCAGTACTTC. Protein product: CASSPLGGSETQYF.

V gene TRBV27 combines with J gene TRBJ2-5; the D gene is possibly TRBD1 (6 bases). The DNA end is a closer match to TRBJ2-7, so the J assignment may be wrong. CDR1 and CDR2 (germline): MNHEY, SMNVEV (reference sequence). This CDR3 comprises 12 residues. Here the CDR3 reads CASSTGSHEQYF. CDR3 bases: TGTGCCAGCAGCACAGGGTCCCACGAGCAGTACTTC.

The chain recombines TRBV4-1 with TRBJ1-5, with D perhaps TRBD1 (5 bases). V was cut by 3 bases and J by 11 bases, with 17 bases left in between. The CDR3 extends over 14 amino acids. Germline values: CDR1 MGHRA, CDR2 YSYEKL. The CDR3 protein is CASSQGRNSQAQHF. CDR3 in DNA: TGCGCCAGCAGCCAGGGGCGGAATTCCCAAGCCCAGCATTTT.

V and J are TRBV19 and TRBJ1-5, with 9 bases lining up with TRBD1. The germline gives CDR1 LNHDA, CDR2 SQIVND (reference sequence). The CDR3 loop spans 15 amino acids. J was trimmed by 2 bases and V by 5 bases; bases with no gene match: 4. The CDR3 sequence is CASSGGQGRNQPQHF. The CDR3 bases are TGTGCCAGTAGTGGGGGACAGGGCCGCAATCAGCCCCAGCATTTT. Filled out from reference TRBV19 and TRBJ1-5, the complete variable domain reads DGGITQSPKYLFRKEGQNVTLSCEQNLNHDAMYWYRQDPGQGLRLIYYSQIVNDFQKGDIAEGYSVSREKKESFPLTVTSAQKNPTAFYLCASSGGQGRNQPQHFGDGTRLSIL.

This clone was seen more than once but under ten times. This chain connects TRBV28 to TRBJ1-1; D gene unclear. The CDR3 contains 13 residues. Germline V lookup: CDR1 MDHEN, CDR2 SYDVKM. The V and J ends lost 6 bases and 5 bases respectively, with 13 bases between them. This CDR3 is CASSMVRGTEAFF. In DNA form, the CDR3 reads TGTGCCAGCAGCATGGTCCGAGGAACTGAAGCTTTCTTT.

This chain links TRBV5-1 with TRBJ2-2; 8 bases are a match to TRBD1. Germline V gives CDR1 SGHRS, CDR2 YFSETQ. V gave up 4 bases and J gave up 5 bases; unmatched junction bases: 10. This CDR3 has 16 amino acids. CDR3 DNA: TGCGCCAGCAGCCAAAGGACAGGGTTTCTGACCGGGGAGCTGTTTTTT. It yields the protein CASSQRTGFLTGELFF. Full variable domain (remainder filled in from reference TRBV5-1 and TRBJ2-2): KAGVTQTPRYLIKTRGQQVTLSCSPISGHRSVSWYQQTPGQGLQFLFEYFSETQRNKGNFPGRFSGRQFSNSRSEMNVSTLELGDSALYLCASSQRTGFLTGELFFGEGSRLTVL.

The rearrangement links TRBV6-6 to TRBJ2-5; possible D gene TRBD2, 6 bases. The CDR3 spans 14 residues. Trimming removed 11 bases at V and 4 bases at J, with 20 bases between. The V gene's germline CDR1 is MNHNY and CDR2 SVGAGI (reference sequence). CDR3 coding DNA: TGTGCCGCCACCGGCGGGACGAAGGGAGAGACCCAGTACTTC. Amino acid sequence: CAATGGTKGETQYF.

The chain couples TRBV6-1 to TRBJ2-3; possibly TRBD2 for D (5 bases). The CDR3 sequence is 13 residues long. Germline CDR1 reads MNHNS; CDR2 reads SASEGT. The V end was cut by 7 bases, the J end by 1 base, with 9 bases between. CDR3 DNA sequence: TGTGCCAGCACCCCCGGGGGCACAGATACGCAGTATTTT. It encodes CASTPGGTDTQYF.

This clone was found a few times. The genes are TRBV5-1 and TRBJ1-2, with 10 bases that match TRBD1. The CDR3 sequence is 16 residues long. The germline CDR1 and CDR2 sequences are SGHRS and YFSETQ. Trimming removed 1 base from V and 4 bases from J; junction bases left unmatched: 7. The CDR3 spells CASSLSGTGEGYGYTF. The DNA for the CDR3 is TGCGCCAGCAGCTTGTCTGGGACAGGGGAGGGCTATGGCTACACCTTC.

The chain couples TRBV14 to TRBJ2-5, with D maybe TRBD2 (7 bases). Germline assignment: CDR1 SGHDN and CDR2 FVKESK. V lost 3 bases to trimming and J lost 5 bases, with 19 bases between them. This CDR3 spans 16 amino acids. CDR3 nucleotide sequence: TGTGCCAGCAGCCAGACGCTCGGGGGGCCTGAGGAGACCCAGTACTTC. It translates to CASSQTLGGPEETQYF.

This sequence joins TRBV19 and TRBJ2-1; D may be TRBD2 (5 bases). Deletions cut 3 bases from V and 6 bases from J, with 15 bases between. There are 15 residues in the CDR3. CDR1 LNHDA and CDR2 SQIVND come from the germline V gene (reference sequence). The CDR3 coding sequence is TGTGCCAGTAGTATCGGCAGGATCGGGGTCAATGAGCAGTTCTTC. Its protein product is CASSIGRIGVNEQFF.